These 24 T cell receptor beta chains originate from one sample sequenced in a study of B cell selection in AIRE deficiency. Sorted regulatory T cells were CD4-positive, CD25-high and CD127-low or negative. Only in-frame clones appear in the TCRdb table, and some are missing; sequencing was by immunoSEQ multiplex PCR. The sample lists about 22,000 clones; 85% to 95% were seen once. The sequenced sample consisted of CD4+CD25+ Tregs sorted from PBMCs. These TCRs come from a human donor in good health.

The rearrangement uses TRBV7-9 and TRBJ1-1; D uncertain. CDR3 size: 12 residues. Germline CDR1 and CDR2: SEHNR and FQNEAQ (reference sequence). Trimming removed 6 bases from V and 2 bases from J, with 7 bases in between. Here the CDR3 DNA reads TGTGCCAGCAGGCGGGGAAACACTGAAGCTTTCTTT. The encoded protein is CASRRGNTEAFF.

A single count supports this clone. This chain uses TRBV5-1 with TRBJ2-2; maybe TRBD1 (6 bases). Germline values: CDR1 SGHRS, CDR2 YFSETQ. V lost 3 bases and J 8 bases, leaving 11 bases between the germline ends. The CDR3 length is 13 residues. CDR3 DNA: TGCGCCAGCAGCTCACAGGGACGGGGGGAGCTGTTTTTT. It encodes CASSSQGRGELFF.

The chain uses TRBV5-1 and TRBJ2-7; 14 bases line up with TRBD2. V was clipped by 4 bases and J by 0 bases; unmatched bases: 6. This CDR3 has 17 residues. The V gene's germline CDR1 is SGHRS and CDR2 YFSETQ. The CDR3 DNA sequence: TGCGCCAGCAGCCCTCCGGGACTAGCGGGGGCCTCCTACGAGCAGTACTTC. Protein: CASSPPGLAGASYEQYF.

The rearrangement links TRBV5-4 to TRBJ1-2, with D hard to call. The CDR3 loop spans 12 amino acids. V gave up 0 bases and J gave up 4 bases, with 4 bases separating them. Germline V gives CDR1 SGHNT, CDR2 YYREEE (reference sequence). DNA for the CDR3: TGTGCCAGCAGCTTGGACAGCTATGGCTACACCTTC. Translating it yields CASSLDSYGYTF.

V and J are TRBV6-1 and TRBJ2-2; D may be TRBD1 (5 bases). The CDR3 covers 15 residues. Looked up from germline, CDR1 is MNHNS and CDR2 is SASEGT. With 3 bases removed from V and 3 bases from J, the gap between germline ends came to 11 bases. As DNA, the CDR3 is TGTGCCAGCAGTGAGCAGGGTAGAGACACCGGGGAGCTGTTTTTT. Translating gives CASSEQGRDTGELFF.

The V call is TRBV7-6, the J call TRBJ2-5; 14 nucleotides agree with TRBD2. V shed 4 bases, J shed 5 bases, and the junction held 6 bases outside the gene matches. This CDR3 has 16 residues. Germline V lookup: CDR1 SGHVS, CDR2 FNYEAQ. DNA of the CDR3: TGTGCCAGCAGCTCACGACTAGCGGGAGGGCCGGAGACCCAGTACTTC. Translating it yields CASSSRLAGGPETQYF.

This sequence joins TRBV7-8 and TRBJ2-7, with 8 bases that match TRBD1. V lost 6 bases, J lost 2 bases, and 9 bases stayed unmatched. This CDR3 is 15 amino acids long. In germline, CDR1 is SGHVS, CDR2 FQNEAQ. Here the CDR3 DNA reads TGTGCCAGCAGTCATTTTGGGGGACAGGCCTACGAGCAGTACTTC. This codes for CASSHFGGQAYEQYF. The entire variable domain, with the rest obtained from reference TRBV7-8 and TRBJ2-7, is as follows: GAGVSQSPRYKVAKRGQDVALRCDPISGHVSLFWYQQALGQGPEFLTYFQNEAQLDKSGLPSDRFFAERPEGSVSTLKIQRTQQEDSAVYLCASSHFGGQAYEQYFGPGTRLTVT.

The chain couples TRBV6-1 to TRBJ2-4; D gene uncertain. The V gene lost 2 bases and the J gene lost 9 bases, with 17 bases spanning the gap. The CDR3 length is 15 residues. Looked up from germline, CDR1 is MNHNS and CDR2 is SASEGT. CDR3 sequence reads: CASSESPNEPGIQYF. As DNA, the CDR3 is TGTGCCAGCAGTGAATCCCCCAACGAACCAGGCATTCAGTACTTC.

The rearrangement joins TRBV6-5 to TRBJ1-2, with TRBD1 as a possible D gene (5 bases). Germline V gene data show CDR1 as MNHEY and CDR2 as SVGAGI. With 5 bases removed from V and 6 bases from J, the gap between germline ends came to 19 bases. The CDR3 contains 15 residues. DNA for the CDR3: TGTGCCAGCAGTCGATATGGGACCGCGTCCAATGGCTACACCTTC. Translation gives CASSRYGTASNGYTF.

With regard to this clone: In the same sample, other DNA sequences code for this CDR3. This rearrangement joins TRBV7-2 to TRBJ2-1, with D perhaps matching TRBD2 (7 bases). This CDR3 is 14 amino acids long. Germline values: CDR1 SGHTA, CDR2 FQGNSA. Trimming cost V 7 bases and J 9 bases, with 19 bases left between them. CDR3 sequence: CASKGGLGSGEQFF. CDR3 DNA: TGTGCCAGCAAGGGGGGGCTGGGGTCTGGTGAGCAGTTCTTC.

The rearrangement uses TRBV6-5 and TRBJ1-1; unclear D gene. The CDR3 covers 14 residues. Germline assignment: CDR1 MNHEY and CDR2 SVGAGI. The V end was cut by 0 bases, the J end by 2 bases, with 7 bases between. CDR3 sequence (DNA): TGTGCCAGCAGTTACTCGGGCATCAACACTGAAGCTTTCTTT. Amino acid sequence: CASSYSGINTEAFF.

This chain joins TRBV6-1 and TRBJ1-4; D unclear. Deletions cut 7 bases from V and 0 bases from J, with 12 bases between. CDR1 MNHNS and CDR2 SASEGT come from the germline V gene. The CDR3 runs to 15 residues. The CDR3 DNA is TGTGCCAGCACCCCTATGGCAACAACTAATGAAAAACTGTTTTTT. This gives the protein CASTPMATTNEKLFF.

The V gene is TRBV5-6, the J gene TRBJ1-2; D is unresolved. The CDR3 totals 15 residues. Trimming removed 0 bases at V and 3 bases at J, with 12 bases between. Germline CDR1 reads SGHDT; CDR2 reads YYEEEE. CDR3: CASSLVGSVYYGYTF. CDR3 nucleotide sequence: TGTGCCAGCAGCTTGGTCGGTTCAGTGTACTATGGCTACACCTTC. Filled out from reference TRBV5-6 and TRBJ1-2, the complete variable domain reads DAGVTQSPTHLIKTRGQQVTLRCSPKSGHDTVSWYQQALGQGPQFIFQYYEEEERQRGNFPDRFSGHQFPNYSSELNVNALLLGDSALYLCASSLVGSVYYGYTFGSGTRLTVV.

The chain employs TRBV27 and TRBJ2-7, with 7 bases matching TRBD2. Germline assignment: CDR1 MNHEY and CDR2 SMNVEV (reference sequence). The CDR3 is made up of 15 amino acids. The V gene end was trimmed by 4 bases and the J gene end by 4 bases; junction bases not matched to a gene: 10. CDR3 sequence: CASSSSASGEYEQYF. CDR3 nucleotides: TGTGCCAGCAGTTCCTCGGCTAGCGGAGAGTACGAGCAGTACTTC.

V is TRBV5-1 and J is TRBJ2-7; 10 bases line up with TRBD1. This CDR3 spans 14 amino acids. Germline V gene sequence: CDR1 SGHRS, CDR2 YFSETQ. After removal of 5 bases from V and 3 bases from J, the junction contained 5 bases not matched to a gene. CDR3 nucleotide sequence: TGCGCCAGCAGGATGGGGACAGGGGACTACGAGCAGTACTTC. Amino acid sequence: CASRMGTGDYEQYF.

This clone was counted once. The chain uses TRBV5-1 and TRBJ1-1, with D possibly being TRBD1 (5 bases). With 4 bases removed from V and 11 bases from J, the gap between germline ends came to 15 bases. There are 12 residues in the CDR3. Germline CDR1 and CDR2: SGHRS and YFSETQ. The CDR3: CASSGTSRGAFF. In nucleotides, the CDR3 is TGCGCCAGCAGCGGGACCTCACGGGGCGCTTTCTTT.

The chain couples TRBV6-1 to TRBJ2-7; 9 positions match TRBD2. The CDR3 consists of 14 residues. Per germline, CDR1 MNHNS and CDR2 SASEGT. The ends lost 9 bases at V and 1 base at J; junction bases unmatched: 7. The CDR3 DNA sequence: TGTGCCAGTAGCCGACTAGCGGTATCCTACGAGCAGTACTTC. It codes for CASSRLAVSYEQYF.

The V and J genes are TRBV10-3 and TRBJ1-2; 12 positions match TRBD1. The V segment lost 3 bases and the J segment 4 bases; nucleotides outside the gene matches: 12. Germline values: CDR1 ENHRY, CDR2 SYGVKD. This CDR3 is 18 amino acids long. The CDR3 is CAISDLGTGGAGLYGYTF. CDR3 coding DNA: TGTGCCATCAGTGATTTAGGGACAGGGGGCGCGGGGCTCTATGGCTACACCTTC.

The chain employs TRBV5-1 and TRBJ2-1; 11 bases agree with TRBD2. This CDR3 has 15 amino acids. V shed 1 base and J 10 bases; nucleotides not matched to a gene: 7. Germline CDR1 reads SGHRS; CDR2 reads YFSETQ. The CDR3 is CASSLLAGGGREQFF. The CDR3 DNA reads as TGCGCCAGCAGCTTGTTAGCGGGAGGGGGAAGGGAGCAGTTCTTC. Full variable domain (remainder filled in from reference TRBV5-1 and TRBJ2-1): KAGVTQTPRYLIKTRGQQVTLSCSPISGHRSVSWYQQTPGQGLQFLFEYFSETQRNKGNFPGRFSGRQFSNSRSEMNVSTLELGDSALYLCASSLLAGGGREQFFGPGTRLTVL.

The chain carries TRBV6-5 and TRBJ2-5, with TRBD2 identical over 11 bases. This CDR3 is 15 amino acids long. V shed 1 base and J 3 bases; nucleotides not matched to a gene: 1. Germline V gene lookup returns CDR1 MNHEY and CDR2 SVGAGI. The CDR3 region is CASSYLGLAEETQYF. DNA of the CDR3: TGTGCCAGCAGTTACTTGGGACTAGCGGAAGAGACCCAGTACTTC.

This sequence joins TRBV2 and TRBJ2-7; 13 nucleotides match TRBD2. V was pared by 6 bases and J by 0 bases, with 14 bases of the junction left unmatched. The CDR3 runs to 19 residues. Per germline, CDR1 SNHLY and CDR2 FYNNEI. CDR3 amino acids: CASRKNYGLAGVSSYEQYF. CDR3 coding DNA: TGTGCCAGCAGGAAAAATTACGGACTAGCGGGGGTTAGCTCCTACGAGCAGTACTTC.

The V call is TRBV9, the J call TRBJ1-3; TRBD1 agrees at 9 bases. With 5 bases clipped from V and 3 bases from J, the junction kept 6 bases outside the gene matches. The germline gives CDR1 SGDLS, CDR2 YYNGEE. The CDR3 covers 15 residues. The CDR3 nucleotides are TGTGCCAGCAGGGACAGGGGTTCATTTGGAAACACCATATATTTT. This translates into CASRDRGSFGNTIYF.

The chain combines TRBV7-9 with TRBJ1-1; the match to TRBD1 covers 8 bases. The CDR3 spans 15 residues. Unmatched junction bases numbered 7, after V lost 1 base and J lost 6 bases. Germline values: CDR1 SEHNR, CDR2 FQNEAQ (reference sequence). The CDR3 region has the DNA TGTGCCAGCAGCTTAGGGACAGGGTTCCTTGCTGAAGCTTTCTTT. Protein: CASSLGTGFLAEAFF.

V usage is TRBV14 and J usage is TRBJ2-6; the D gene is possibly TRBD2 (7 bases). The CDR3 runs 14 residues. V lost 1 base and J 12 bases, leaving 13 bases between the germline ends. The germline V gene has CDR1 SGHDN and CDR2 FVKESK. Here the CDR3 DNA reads TGTGCCAGCAGCCAAGTGGGAGGGGGTGGCGTCCTGACTTTC. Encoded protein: CASSQVGGGGVLTF.